Below, one T cell receptor beta chain is given with its context. What it binds is unknown. Mismatch with germline at one junction end may stem from a read error. Germline assignment: CDR1 SNHLY and CDR2 FYNNEI. The CDR3 covers 15 residues. The sample comes from a study of cytomegalovirus exposure and HLA in healthy donors. Study summary: Of all 400 or so donors who were genotyped, around 79% belonged to the Caucasian-associated ancestry cluster. Regarding the study as a whole: Likely technical artifact: a cluster of highly shared sequence variants. Analysis performed later found more than 15,000 TCR beta sequences associated with HLA alleles at 0.05 false discovery rate.

The PCR made use of 60 Vbeta and 13 Jbeta primers. TCRdb's copy holds only in-frame clones and misses some; the assay was immunoSEQ multiplex PCR. The sample consists of fewer than 150,000 clones, 80% of them appearing once. The receptor was derived from a man aged 50 to 60 in good health and CMV-seronegative. V is TRBV2 and J is TRBJ1-1, with 9 bases identical to TRBD1. Sequencing input: PBMCs. CDR3 nucleotide sequence: TGTTCCAGCAATCCGACAGGGGGGGAAAACACTGAAGCTTTCTTT. Protein: CSSNPTGGENTEAFF.